These 2 T cell receptor beta chains were all obtained from the same sample, sequenced in a study of CD8 T cells in Susac syndrome (dated by TCRdb to between 2018 and 2021). The library relied on the immunoSEQ multiplex PCR assay. RNA was extracted with the RNeasy kit and roughly 0.5 to 1 ug was reverse transcribed using random hexamers. TCRdb reprocessing: public reads trimmed at Q25 with fastp, clones called with MiXCR, in-frame beta chains kept. Records with the same CDR3 protein are collapsed into one entry carrying the most frequent genes and DNA. A total of 200,000 to 250,000 distinct CDR3 sequences appear in this sample, around 95% of them only once. The ten most abundant clones make up around 0.076% of the sample. Sequencing input: CD4+ T cells from PBMCs. The receptor set was obtained from a human donor with multiple sclerosis.

The V gene is TRBV19, the J gene TRBJ1-5; D remains unclear. This CDR3 has 11 residues. Germline V gene data show CDR1 as LNHDA and CDR2 as SQIVND (reference sequence). The germline V and J ends were trimmed by 3 bases and 7 bases, with 4 bases remaining between them. The CDR3 here is CASSIGQPQHF. The CDR3 DNA follows: TGTGCCAGTAGTATTGGCCAGCCCCAGCATTTT. The whole variable domain, remainder taken from reference TRBV19 and TRBJ1-5, is DGGITQSPKYLFRKEGQNVTLSCEQNLNHDAMYWYRQDPGQGLRLIYYSQIVNDFQKGDIAEGYSVSREKKESFPLTVTSAQKNPTAFYLCASSIGQPQHFGDGTRLSIL.

A remark on this clonotype: Compared with germline, one end of the junction differs, possibly owing to a read error. The chain links TRBV29-1 to TRBJ2-3; no clear D gene. The length of the CDR3 is 13 residues. Germline V gene sequence: CDR1 SQVTM, CDR2 ANQGSEA. CDR3 residues: CNVERQVTDTQYF. CDR3 sequence (DNA): TGCAACGTTGAACGGCAGGTCACAGATACGCAGTATTTT.